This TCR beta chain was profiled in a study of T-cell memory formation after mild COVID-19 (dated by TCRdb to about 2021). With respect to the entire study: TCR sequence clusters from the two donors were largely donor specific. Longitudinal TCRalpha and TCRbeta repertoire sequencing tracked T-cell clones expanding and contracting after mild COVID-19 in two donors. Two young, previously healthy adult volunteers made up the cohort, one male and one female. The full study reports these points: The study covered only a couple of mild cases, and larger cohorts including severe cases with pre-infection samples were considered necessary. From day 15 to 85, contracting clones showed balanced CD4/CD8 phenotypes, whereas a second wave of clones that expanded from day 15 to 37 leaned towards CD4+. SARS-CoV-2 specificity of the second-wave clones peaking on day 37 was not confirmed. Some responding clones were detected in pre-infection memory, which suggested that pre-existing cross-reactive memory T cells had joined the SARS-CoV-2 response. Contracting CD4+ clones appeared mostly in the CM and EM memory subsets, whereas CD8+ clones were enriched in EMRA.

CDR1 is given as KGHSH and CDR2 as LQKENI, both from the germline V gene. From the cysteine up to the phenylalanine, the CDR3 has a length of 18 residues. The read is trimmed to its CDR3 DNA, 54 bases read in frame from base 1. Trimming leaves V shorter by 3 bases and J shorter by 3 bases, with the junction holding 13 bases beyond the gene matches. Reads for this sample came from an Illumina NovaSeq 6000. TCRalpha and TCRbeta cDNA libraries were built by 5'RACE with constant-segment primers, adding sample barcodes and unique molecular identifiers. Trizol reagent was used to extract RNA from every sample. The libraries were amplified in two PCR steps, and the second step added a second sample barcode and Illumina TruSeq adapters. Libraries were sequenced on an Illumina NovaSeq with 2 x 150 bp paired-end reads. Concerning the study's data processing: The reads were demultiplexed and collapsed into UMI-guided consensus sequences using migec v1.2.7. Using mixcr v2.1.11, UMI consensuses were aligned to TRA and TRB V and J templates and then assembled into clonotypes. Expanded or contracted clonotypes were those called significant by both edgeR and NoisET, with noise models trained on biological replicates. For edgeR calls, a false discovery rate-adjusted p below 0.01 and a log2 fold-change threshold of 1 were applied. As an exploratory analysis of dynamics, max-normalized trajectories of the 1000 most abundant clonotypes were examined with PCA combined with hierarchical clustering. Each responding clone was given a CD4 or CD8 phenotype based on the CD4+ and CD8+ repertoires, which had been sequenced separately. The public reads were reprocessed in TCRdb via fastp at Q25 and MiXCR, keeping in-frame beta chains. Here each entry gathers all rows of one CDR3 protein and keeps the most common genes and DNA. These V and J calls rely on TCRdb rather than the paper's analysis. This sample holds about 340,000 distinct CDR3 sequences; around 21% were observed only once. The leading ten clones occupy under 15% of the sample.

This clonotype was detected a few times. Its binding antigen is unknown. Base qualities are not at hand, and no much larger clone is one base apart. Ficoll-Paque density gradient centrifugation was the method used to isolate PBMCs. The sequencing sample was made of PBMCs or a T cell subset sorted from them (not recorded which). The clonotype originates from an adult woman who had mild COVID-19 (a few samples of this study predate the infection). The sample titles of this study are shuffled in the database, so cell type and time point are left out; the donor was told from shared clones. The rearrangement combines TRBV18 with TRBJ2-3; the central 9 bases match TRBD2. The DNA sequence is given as TGTGCCAGCTCACCGACCCCTACTCTAGCGGGACAGACAGATACGCAGTATTTT. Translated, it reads CASSPTPTLAGQTDTQYF.